The 28 T cell receptor beta chains listed next were all sequenced from one sample in a study of Graves' ophthalmopathy and Graves' hyperthyroidism. RNA transcripts provided the template for amplifying TCR beta CDR3 regions. Investigators did first-round RT-PCR with HTBI primers, then second-round multiplex PCR. Each CDR3 protein gets one entry after TCRdb re-called the multiplex PCR reads with MiXCR. The sample contains 340,000 or so distinct CDR3 sequences, about a sixth of which appear only once. Material for sequencing was peripheral blood. The receptors come from an adult man with Graves' ophthalmopathy.

The J gene is TRBJ1-5, the V gene TRBV6-1; TRBD1 agrees at 9 bases. CDR3 length equals 15 residues. Germline V gene lookup returns CDR1 MNHNS and CDR2 SASEGT. With 4 bases clipped from V and 5 bases from J, the junction kept 6 bases outside the gene matches. This CDR3 reads CASSVSTGGHQPQHF. The CDR3 DNA reads as TGTGCCAGCAGTGTTTCGACAGGGGGACATCAGCCCCAGCATTTT.

Ten or more counts support this clonotype. V gene TRBV2 combines with J gene TRBJ2-7; 8 nucleotides agree with TRBD2. Losses at the gene ends were 2 bases for V and 3 bases for J; bases not matched to a gene: 3. The length of the CDR3 is 14 residues. Germline values: CDR1 SNHLY, CDR2 FYNNEI. CDR3: CASSEMRGVYEQYF. DNA for the CDR3: TGTGCCAGCAGTGAAATGCGGGGGGTCTACGAGCAGTACTTC. Full variable domain (rest looked up from reference TRBV2 and TRBJ2-7): EPEVTQTPSHQVTQMGQEVILRCVPISNHLYFYWYRQILGQKVEFLVSFYNNEISEKSEIFDDQFSVERPDGSNFTLKIRSTKLEDSAMYFCASSEMRGVYEQYFGPGTRLTVT.

This clonotype occurred many times. With a much larger clone just one base away, this may be a read error. J is TRBJ2-7 and V is TRBV12-3 or TRBV12-4; TRBD2 aligns across 8 bases. The CDR3 covers 13 residues. This CDR3 reads CASSVAGIYEQYF. The CDR3 DNA reads as TGTGCCAGCAGTGTAGCGGGGATCTACGAGCAGTACTTC.

This clonotype was observed many times. The rearrangement links TRBV7-8 to TRBJ2-7, with unresolved D. The CDR3 is 13 amino acids. V lost 5 bases and J 1 base, leaving 9 bases between the germline ends. CDR1 and CDR2 from the germline V gene are SGHVS and FQNEAQ. The CDR3 DNA is TGTGCCAGCAGCCCTGGGGATTCCTACGAGCAGTACTTC. It is translated as CASSPGDSYEQYF.

This clonotype has ten or more counts. V usage is TRBV20-1 and J usage is TRBJ1-6, with TRBD1 matching 7 bases. The CDR3 runs to 15 residues. V lost 4 bases and J lost 5; bases outside the gene matches: 8. CDR1 is DFQATT, CDR2 SNEGSKA, per germline (reference sequence). The CDR3 spells CSANNPGQNNSPLHF. As DNA, the CDR3 is TGCAGTGCTAACAATCCGGGACAGAATAATTCACCCCTCCACTTT.

This clonotype was seen at least ten times. CDR3: CASSPLIEAFF. The CDR3 DNA follows: TGTGCCAGCAGTCCTCTTATAGAAGCTTTCTTT. The J gene is TRBJ1-1, the V gene TRBV2; no firm D call. The CDR3 covers 11 residues. The germline V and J ends were trimmed by 5 bases and 8 bases, with 9 bases remaining between them. The germline V gene has CDR1 SNHLY and CDR2 FYNNEI. The whole variable domain, filled in from reference TRBV2 and TRBJ1-1, reads EPEVTQTPSHQVTQMGQEVILRCVPISNHLYFYWYRQILGQKVEFLVSFYNNEISEKSEIFDDQFSVERPDGSNFTLKIRSTKLEDSAMYFCASSPLIEAFFGQGTRLTVV.

This clonotype has a count of ten or more. V gene TRBV27 combines with J gene TRBJ2-5; 7 bases agree with TRBD1. The CDR3 totals 13 residues. Germline lookup yields CDR1 MNHEY and CDR2 SMNVEV (reference sequence). Germline trimming cut 7 bases from V and 0 bases from J; bases unmatched to any gene: 2. CDR3 region: CASKGTDQETQYF. CDR3 coding DNA: TGTGCCAGCAAAGGGACAGACCAAGAGACCCAGTACTTC.

The genes are TRBV6-5 and TRBJ2-7; D not certain. The CDR3 has 13 residues. CDR1 is MNHEY, CDR2 SVGAGI, per germline. Trimming took off 2 bases at V and 3 bases at J, with 8 bases between the two ends. CDR3 nucleotide sequence: TGTGCCAGCAGTTACGAAGGCCTCTACGAGCAGTACTTC. Encoded protein: CASSYEGLYEQYF.

The table lists this clonotype with many counts. The chain links TRBV7-2 to TRBJ2-1; 9 bases align to TRBD1. V lost 4 bases, J lost 3 bases, and 7 bases stayed unmatched. This CDR3 is built from 16 residues. Germline-derived CDR1 and CDR2 are SGHTA and FQGNSA. CDR3 nucleotide sequence: TGTGCCAGCAGCTCCCTTGGGGACAGGGACTACAATGAGCAGTTCTTC. The encoded protein is CASSSLGDRDYNEQFF.

The V call is TRBV11-2, the J call TRBJ1-2; D gene ambiguous. Germline V gene lookup returns CDR1 SGHAT and CDR2 FQNNGV. CDR3 size: 16 residues. V lost 5 bases, J lost 6 bases, and 22 bases lay in between. The CDR3 DNA reads TGTGCCAGCAGCCGAGCCGTCGGGGAGGGTCAGGATGGCTACACCTTC. This gives the protein CASSRAVGEGQDGYTF.

This clonotype appeared many times. The V call is TRBV24-1, the J call TRBJ2-5; 8 nucleotides match TRBD2. This CDR3 is 14 amino acids long. Losses at the gene ends were 8 bases for V and 2 bases for J; bases not matched to a gene: 6. The germline CDR1 and CDR2 sequences are KGHDR and SFDVKD. The chain's CDR3 is CATNSAGGQETQYF. CDR3 DNA: TGTGCCACCAACTCCGCGGGGGGACAAGAGACCCAGTACTTC.

This sequence joins TRBV6-1 and TRBJ1-1; the D is unclear. V lost 8 bases, J lost 6 bases, and 16 bases lay in between. The CDR3 totals 13 residues. Germline V gene lookup returns CDR1 MNHNS and CDR2 SASEGT. This chain's CDR3 is CASCGRWASEAFF. CDR3 nucleotides: TGTGCCAGCTGTGGCAGGTGGGCATCTGAAGCTTTCTTT.

This clonotype has a count of ten or more. The chain has TRBV5-1 and TRBJ2-5; no firm D call. The germline V and J ends were trimmed by 2 bases and 5 bases, with 10 bases remaining between them. Germline CDR1 and CDR2: SGHRS and YFSETQ. The CDR3 loop spans 13 amino acids. The CDR3 is CASSLVGTETQYF. The CDR3, as DNA: TGCGCCAGCAGCTTAGTGGGAACGGAGACCCAGTACTTC.

This clonotype was seen ten or more times. The chain links TRBV11-2 to TRBJ1-5; 8 bases agree with TRBD1. V was clipped by 3 bases and J by 2 bases; unmatched bases: 6. The CDR3 spans 16 residues. The V gene's germline CDR1 is SGHAT and CDR2 FQNNGV. CDR3 coding DNA: TGTGCCAGCAGCTTTTTTGCGACAGGGGGCAATCAGCCCCAGCATTTT. Protein: CASSFFATGGNQPQHF.

At least ten counts were recorded for this clonotype. The rearrangement joins TRBV28 to TRBJ1-2; 8 bases align to TRBD1. The germline V gene encodes CDR1 MDHEN and CDR2 SYDVKM. J lost 5 bases, V lost 4 bases, and 9 bases had no gene match. CDR3 length equals 15 residues. DNA for the CDR3: TGTGCCAGCAGTTATTCCGGGACAGGATATTATGGCTACACCTTC. It specifies CASSYSGTGYYGYTF.

This clonotype has ten or more counts. V gene TRBV6-5 combines with J gene TRBJ2-7, with TRBD1 matching 7 bases. Germline V gene data show CDR1 as MNHEY and CDR2 as SVGAGI. This CDR3 is 15 amino acids long. The V segment lost 6 bases and the J segment 2 bases; nucleotides outside the gene matches: 10. This CDR3 is CASSYRTGRAYEQYF. In DNA, the CDR3 is TGTGCCAGCAGCTACAGGACAGGCCGTGCCTACGAGCAGTACTTC.

There are many counts of this clonotype. This chain links TRBV19 with TRBJ1-5; D gene ambiguous. Germline values: CDR1 LNHDA, CDR2 SQIVND (reference sequence). There are 14 residues in the CDR3. Trimming stripped 3 bases from V and 5 bases from J, with 11 bases between. CDR3 sequence reads: CASSIRRAYQPQHF. DNA for the CDR3: TGTGCCAGTAGTATTAGGAGGGCATATCAGCCCCAGCATTTT.

This clonotype was picked up many times. The rearrangement links TRBV28 to TRBJ1-2; D gene unclear. The germline V gene encodes CDR1 MDHEN and CDR2 SYDVKM. The CDR3 runs to 12 residues. Trimming pared 1 base from V and 3 bases from J, leaving 3 bases between. CDR3 amino acids: CASSLLHYGYTF. CDR3 DNA: TGTGCCAGCAGTTTATTGCACTATGGCTACACCTTC.

There are many counts of this clonotype. The gene calls are TRBV9 and TRBJ2-5; D is perhaps TRBD2 (6 bases). CDR1 is SGDLS and CDR2 is YYNGEE in the germline V gene. The CDR3 is 15 amino acids. V was trimmed by 4 bases and J by 1 base, leaving 14 bases between them. The CDR3 protein is CASSPRGGVQETQYF. The CDR3 DNA reads TGTGCCAGCAGCCCCCGGGGCGGGGTCCAAGAGACCCAGTACTTC.

This clonotype was seen at least ten times. V gene TRBV7-2 combines with J gene TRBJ1-2; D is undetermined. This CDR3 has 14 residues. Trimming removed 2 bases from V and 2 bases from J, with 9 bases in between. CDR1 is SGHTA, CDR2 FQGNSA, per germline. CDR3 sequence: CASSLRTVNYGYTF. CDR3 coding DNA: TGTGCCAGCAGCTTACGGACGGTAAACTATGGCTACACCTTC.

This clonotype was seen only a few times. This may stem from a read error, because a much larger clone lies one nucleotide away. The rearrangement links TRBV29-1 to TRBJ2-5, with 8 bases fitting TRBD2. The CDR3 has 13 residues. Germline V gene lookup returns CDR1 SQVTM and CDR2 ANQGSEA. V shed 6 bases and J 6 bases; nucleotides not matched to a gene: 9. The CDR3 nucleotides read TGCAGCGTCCGGGGGGGCCGGGGGAAGACCCAGTACTTC. This translates into CSVRGGRGKTQYF.

This clonotype was detected many times. This chain uses TRBV5-1 with TRBJ2-7; a weak D match, TRBD2 (7 bases). The CDR3 is made up of 15 amino acids. CDR1 is SGHRS and CDR2 is YFSETQ in the germline V gene. The ends were cut back, 4 bases at V and 2 bases at J, with 16 bases in the middle. The CDR3 sequence: CASSGGGEVTYEQYF. CDR3 coding DNA: TGCGCCAGCAGCGGGGGGGGCGAGGTGACCTACGAGCAGTACTTC.

V usage is TRBV5-5 and J usage is TRBJ1-2; weak D call: TRBD1 (6 bases). This CDR3 spans 15 amino acids. V was trimmed by 4 bases and J by 5 bases, leaving 18 bases between them. Germline assignment: CDR1 SGHKS and CDR2 YYEKEE (reference sequence). The CDR3 DNA is TGTGCCAGCAGCCCCGTCACGGGGGGCCATTATGGCTACACCTTC. Translated: CASSPVTGGHYGYTF. Filled out from reference TRBV5-5 and TRBJ1-2, the complete variable domain reads DAGVTQSPTHLIKTRGQQVTLRCSPISGHKSVSWYQQVLGQGPQFIFQYYEKEERGRGNFPDRFSARQFPNYSSELNVNALLLGDSALYLCASSPVTGGHYGYTFGSGTRLTVV.

The V and J genes are TRBV3-1 and TRBJ2-5; 12 bases are shared with TRBD2. V shed 4 bases and J 3 bases; nucleotides not matched to a gene: 6. The CDR3 covers 16 residues. In germline, CDR1 is LGHDT, CDR2 YNNKEL (reference sequence). CDR3 amino acids: CASSLPSGGAKETQYF. The DNA of the CDR3 is TGTGCCAGCAGCCTTCCTAGCGGGGGGGCCAAAGAGACCCAGTACTTC.

The chain employs TRBV15 and TRBJ2-7; 10 nucleotides align to TRBD1. The germline V gene has CDR1 LNHNV and CDR2 YYDKDF (reference sequence). CDR3 length: 17 residues. The junction had 9 bases not matched to a gene; V was cut back by 0 bases and J by 4 bases. CDR3 sequence (DNA): TGTGCCACCAGCAGAGATATTGGGACAGGGGAAGGGTACGAGCAGTACTTC. As protein: CATSRDIGTGEGYEQYF. Full variable domain (rest looked up from reference TRBV15 and TRBJ2-7): DAMVIQNPRYQVTQFGKPVTLSCSQTLNHNVMYWYQQKSSQAPKLLFHYYDKDFNNEADTPDNFQSRRPNTSFCFLDIRSPGLGDTAMYLCATSRDIGTGEGYEQYFGPGTRLTVT.

Ten or more counts support this clonotype. The V and J genes are TRBV13 and TRBJ1-1; D not resolved. Germline V gene data show CDR1 as PRHDT and CDR2 as FYEKMQ (reference sequence). V dropped 5 bases and J dropped 6 bases, with 25 bases sitting between them. The CDR3 is 17 amino acids. As DNA, the CDR3 is TGTGCCAGCAGCCCAGACGGGCAGGAAGGAGCCGCCGCTGAAGCTTTCTTT. Its translation is CASSPDGQEGAAAEAFF.

This clonotype was detected ten times or more. The gene calls are TRBV30 and TRBJ2-7, with D tentatively TRBD1 (6 bases). This CDR3 comprises 16 residues. V dropped 0 bases and J dropped 3 bases, with 18 bases sitting between them. Germline assignment: CDR1 GTSNPN and CDR2 SVGIG (reference sequence). CDR3 nucleotide sequence: TGTGCCTGGAGTGTACTGGGGACACCGGGATTCTACGAGCAGTACTTC. Its translation: CAWSVLGTPGFYEQYF.

This clonotype was observed at least ten times. The CDR3 DNA reads TGTGCCAGCAGTTTACTTATAAACCCGAATTCACCCCTCCACTTT. This sequence encodes CASSLLINPNSPLHF. V is TRBV12-3 or TRBV12-4 and J is TRBJ1-6; D unresolved. The V end was cut by 2 bases, the J end by 7 bases, with 12 bases between. The CDR3 is 15 amino acids.